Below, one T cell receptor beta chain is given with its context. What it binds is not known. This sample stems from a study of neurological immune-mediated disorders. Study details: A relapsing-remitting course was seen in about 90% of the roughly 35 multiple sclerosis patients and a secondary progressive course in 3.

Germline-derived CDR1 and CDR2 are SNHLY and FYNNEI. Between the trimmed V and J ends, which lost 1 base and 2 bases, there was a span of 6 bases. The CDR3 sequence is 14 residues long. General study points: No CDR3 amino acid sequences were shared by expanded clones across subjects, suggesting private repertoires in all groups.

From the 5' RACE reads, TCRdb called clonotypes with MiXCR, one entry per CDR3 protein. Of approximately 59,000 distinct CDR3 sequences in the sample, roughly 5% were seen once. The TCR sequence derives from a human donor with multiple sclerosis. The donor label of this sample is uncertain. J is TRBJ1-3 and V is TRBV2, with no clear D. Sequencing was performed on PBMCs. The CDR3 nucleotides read TGTGCCAGCAGTGAAGGTACTCCTGGAAACACCATATATTTT. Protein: CASSEGTPGNTIYF.